The 20 T cell receptor beta chains below come from one sample, sequenced in a study of tumor and adjacent non-tumor tissue in lung cancer. Three rounds of nested PCR, following a modified ARM-PCR protocol, produced the TCRbeta library. In TCRdb, the multiplex PCR reads were re-called with MiXCR into one record per CDR3 protein. The sample contains tens of thousands of distinct CDR3 sequences, under 85% of which appear only once. No cell sorting was done before RNA was extracted from the tissue. The sequenced sample was lung tumor tissue. Source of these receptors: a woman in her forties or fifties with non-small cell lung cancer.

On this clonotype itself: An end of the junction differs from the germline gene, which may be a read error. This chain links TRBV6-5 with TRBJ2-1; 9 nucleotides agree with TRBD2. CDR3 length equals 16 residues. Germline CDR1 is MNHEY and CDR2 is SVGAGI. The CDR3, as DNA: TGTGCCAGCAGCATTAGCGGGAGTAAGTCCTACATTGAGCAGTTCTTC. Translated, it gives CASSISGSKSYIEQFF.

On this clonotype: The junction departs from germline at one end; a sequencing error may be responsible. The chain recombines TRBV12-3 or TRBV12-4 with TRBJ1-5; no clear D. The CDR3 consists of 13 residues. The CDR3 loop is CTSSLGNDQPQHF. CDR3 bases: TGTACCAGCAGTTTGGGGAACGATCAGCCCCAGCATTTT.

Note on this clonotype: This CDR3 fails to terminate in the conserved phenylalanine or tryptophan, so it likely reflects a read error. The DNA is left out, because the CDR3 cannot be placed on it with certainty; the CDR3 is given as TCRdb lists it. V gene TRBV11-1 combines with J gene TRBJ2-1; TRBD1, as called in the table, went unchecked against the DNA. The CDR3 comprises 14 residues, both ends counted. In germline, CDR1 is SGHAT, CDR2 FQDESV (reference sequence). CDR3 in amino acids: CASSLRGGRYEYFL.

The chain links TRBV29-1 to TRBJ2-3, with TRBD2 as a possible D gene (5 bases). Per the germline V gene, CDR1 is SQVTM and CDR2 is ANQGSEA. This CDR3 comprises 10 residues. The CDR3 DNA reads TGCAGTGATGGACGGGATCCGCAGTATTTT. Translation gives CSDGRDPQYF.

This clonotype showed up just once. This chain uses TRBV29-1 with TRBJ2-2; D may correspond to TRBD1 or TRBD2 (5 bases each). Germline CDR1 SQVTM, CDR2 ANQGSEA. The CDR3 has 11 residues. CDR3 coding DNA: TGCAGTGTGGGGGATCCCCGGGAGCTGTTTTTT. This codes for CSVGDPRELFF.

Concerning this clonotype itself: A read error may account for a junction end that differs from germline. The chain employs TRBV28 and TRBJ1-5; a weak D match, TRBD1 (6 bases). CDR1 and CDR2 from the germline V gene are MDHEN and SYDVKM. The CDR3 totals 14 residues. The DNA for the CDR3 is TGTGTCAGCAGAACAAACAGGGACGTTCAGCCCCAGCATTTT. Encoded protein: CVSRTNRDVQPQHF.

In regard to this clonotype: A single base separates this from a much larger clone, so it may be a read error. The chain joins TRBV5-1 to TRBJ2-7; D uncertain. Germline V lookup: CDR1 SGHRS, CDR2 YFSETQ. V gave up 3 bases and J gave up 4 bases, with 11 bases separating them. The CDR3 covers 13 residues. The CDR3 coding sequence is TGCGCCAGCAGCTCCACAGAGTTATACGAGCAGTACTTC. As protein: CASSSTELYEQYF.

Note on this clonotype: The junction departs from the called germline gene at one end, perhaps through a read error. The J gene is TRBJ2-5, the V gene TRBV6-5; a possible D gene is TRBD1 (5 bases). Germline V CDR1 and CDR2: MNHEY, SVGAGI. The CDR3 runs to 11 residues. Here the CDR3 reads CVSRRQDTQYF. CDR3 nucleotides: TGTGTCAGCAGACGCCAGGACACCCAGTACTTT.

This sequence joins TRBV20-1 and TRBJ2-1; the match to TRBD2 covers 9 bases. Germline V gene sequence: CDR1 DFQATT, CDR2 SNEGSKA (reference sequence). This CDR3 is built from 15 residues. CDR3 coding DNA: TGCAGACGAGTGAGAAGGGGGACTAGCTCATATGAGCAGTTCTTC. Its protein is CRRVRRGTSSYEQFF.

Details on this clonotype: A read error may produce the germline difference seen at one junction end. V is TRBV11-2 and J is TRBJ2-1; TRBD2 is a possible D gene (6 bases). The CDR3 extends over 13 amino acids. Germline CDR1 is SGHAT and CDR2 is FQNNGV. The CDR3 DNA is TGTGCCAGGAGCTTAGCGGCGGTCAATGAGCAGTTCTTC. This translates into CARSLAAVNEQFF.

Turning to this clonotype: This clone may be a read error of a much larger clone one base away. The V call is TRBV6-4, the J call TRBJ2-1; D may be TRBD2 (5 bases). Germline lookup yields CDR1 MRHNA and CDR2 SNTAGT. The V end lost 5 bases, the J end lost 6 bases, and 14 bases lay between the germline ends. This CDR3 region has 14 residues. CDR3 amino acids: CASSILTGSNEQFF. The CDR3 region has the DNA TGTGCCAGCAGTATCCTAACGGGAAGCAATGAGCAGTTCTTC.

This clonotype came up many times. The chain joins TRBV6-2 or TRBV6-3 to TRBJ2-2; D not certain. V was clipped by 4 bases and J by 0 bases, with 6 bases between them. Germline CDR1 MNHEY, CDR2 SVGEGT. The CDR3 sequence is 14 residues long. CDR3 DNA: TGTGCCAGCAGTTGGCAGTCGAACACCGGGGAGCTGTTTTTT. Translating gives CASSWQSNTGELFF.

With regard to this clonotype: Germline is not matched at one junction end, which may reflect a read error. CDR3 amino acids: CATNDLPPANTGELFF. The CDR3 DNA reads as TGTGCCACCAATGATTTGCCTCCTGCGAACACCGGGGAACTGTTTTTT. The chain links TRBV24-1 to TRBJ2-2; a weak D match, TRBD2 (5 bases). Per the germline V gene, CDR1 is KGHDR and CDR2 is SFDVKD. This CDR3 comprises 16 residues.

On this clonotype: This sequence may be a read error, since a much larger clone differs from it by one base. The chain has TRBV28 and TRBJ2-1; TRBD1 might be the D (7 bases). The CDR3 runs to 15 residues. The V and J ends lost 5 bases and 10 bases respectively, with 21 bases between them. CDR1 is MDHEN and CDR2 is SYDVKM in the germline V gene. The chain's CDR3 is CASSTGDSQGREQFF. The CDR3 DNA follows: TGTGCCAGCAGTACCGGGGACTCACAGGGGAGGGAGCAGTTCTTC.

This clonotype is a singleton in its sample. At one end, the junction sequence differs from germline, possibly due to a read error. The rearrangement joins TRBV6-5 to TRBJ2-5; D call uncertain. This CDR3 is built from 14 residues. Germline V lookup: CDR1 MNHEY, CDR2 SVGAGI. The CDR3 loop is CVSSYDVVSKTQYF. CDR3 in DNA: TGTGTCAGCAGTTACGATGTGGTCTCGAAGACCCAGTACTTC.

About this clonotype itself: One junction end disagrees with the germline gene, perhaps due to a read error. The V and J genes are TRBV6-2 or TRBV6-3 and TRBJ1-5; 8 nucleotides match TRBD1. Germline CDR1 is MNHEY and CDR2 is SVGEGT. The CDR3 is made up of 14 amino acids. The CDR3 spells CASHDTGQEEPQRF. For the CDR3, the DNA is TGTGCCAGCCATGATACGGGACAGGAGGAGCCCCAGCGTTTT.

This clonotype occurred many times. The rearrangement links TRBV29-1 to TRBJ2-4; 10 bases line up with TRBD1. Germline CDR1 reads SQVTM; CDR2 reads ANQGSEA. With V trimmed by 6 bases and J by 7 bases, 9 bases remained unmatched. There are 14 residues in the CDR3. The DNA for the CDR3 is TGCAGCGTCGATCCGGGACAGGGGAGGAACATTCAGTACTTC. Translated, it gives CSVDPGQGRNIQYF.

This clonotype appeared many times. The chain has TRBV6-1 and TRBJ2-3, with 11 bases that match TRBD2. J lost 3 bases, V lost 7 bases, and 6 bases had no gene match. The CDR3 has 15 residues. In germline, CDR1 is MNHNS, CDR2 SASEGT. CDR3 bases: TGTGCCAGCACAGAGTCTAGCGGGAGGACAGATACGCAGTATTTT. Its protein is CASTESSGRTDTQYF.

To note about this clonotype: A read error may account for a junction end that differs from germline. This chain links TRBV28 with TRBJ2-3; TRBD2 aligns across 8 bases. The CDR3 is 16 amino acids. Germline V gene sequence: CDR1 MDHEN, CDR2 SYDVKM. In DNA form, the CDR3 reads TGTGCCAGCAGACCTCGGGCGGGAGGATCCGCAGATATGCAGTATTTT. Its protein is CASRPRAGGSADMQYF.

This clonotype was counted many times. The genes are TRBV6-5 and TRBJ2-7; D possibly corresponds to TRBD2 (5 bases). Germline V gene data show CDR1 as MNHEY and CDR2 as SVGAGI. The germline V and J ends were trimmed by 0 bases and 4 bases, with 13 bases remaining between them. This CDR3 region has 15 residues. CDR3 in amino acids: CASSYSRVAGYEQYF. For the CDR3, the DNA is TGTGCCAGCAGTTACTCGAGGGTCGCTGGATACGAGCAGTACTTC.